A single sample gave rise to the 8 T cell receptor beta chains below, sequenced in a study of tissue T cells after allogeneic stem cell transplantation. Time point of the sample: mouse harvest day 7 after allogeneic transplant. Tail vein injection delivered 10^7 T-cell-depleted bone marrow cells and 10^6 splenic CD5+ T cells. Libraries were prepared by immunoSEQ multiplex PCR; TCRdb keeps only in-frame clonotypes and omits some of them. The sample consists of some 4,000 clones, about 56% of them appearing once. Sequencing used lymph node tissue. The receptors originated from a female BALB/c mouse given C57BL/6 T cells with graft-versus-host disease after an allogeneic hematopoietic cell transplant.

Comment on this clone: Genes and germline are mouse. Coverage ceases 1 residue before the CDR3 finishes, and the germline J gene fills in the end. The rearrangement joins TRBV29 to TRBJ1-4; 10 bases fit TRBD1. The ends lost 6 bases at V and 5 bases at J; junction bases unmatched: 3. Germline V CDR1 and CDR2: MSHET, SYDVDS. The CDR3 is 14 residues long. The chain's CDR3 is CASSPGQGNERLFF. CDR3 DNA (partial): TGTGCTAGCAGCCCGGGACAGGGGAACGAAAGATTATTT.

Details on this clone: Gene names are mouse gene names. Read data end 1 residue before the CDR3 end; the end is taken from the germline J gene. This chain links TRBV5 with TRBJ1-6, with TRBD1 matching over 7 bases. TRBJ1-6 is an ORF; its function is uncertain. The CDR3 length is 15 residues. V shed 3 bases, J shed 6 bases, and the junction held 5 bases outside the gene matches. Germline lookup yields CDR1 LGHNA and CDR2 YNLKQL (reference sequence). The sequenced part of the CDR3 DNA is TGTGCCAGCAGCCACTCCGGGACAGTTAATTCGCCCCTCTAC. It specifies CASSHSGTVNSPLY. The full CDR3 is CASSHSGTVNSPLYF.

About this clone: All gene names here are mouse names. The read halts 1 residue ahead of the CDR3 end, with the missing end drawn from the germline J gene. The chain is built from TRBV1 and TRBJ2-4; possible D gene TRBD1, 6 bases. V was cut by 1 base and J by 6 bases, with 8 bases left in between. CDR1 is NSQYPW and CDR2 is LRSPGD in the germline V gene (reference sequence). CDR3 length: 13 residues. CDR3 DNA (partial): TGCACCTGCAGTGCAGCAGGGGAGAACACCTTGTAC. Translating gives CTCSAAGENTLY. The entire CDR3 protein is CTCSAAGENTLYF.

As concerns this clone: Each gene name is a mouse one. The read is 1 residue too short to cover the CDR3 end, so that end is filled in from the germline J gene. The chain is built from TRBV14 and TRBJ2-7; 10 bases agree with TRBD2. The CDR3 totals 14 residues. With V trimmed by 1 base and J by 7 bases, 5 bases remained unmatched. Germline CDR1 SGHDT, CDR2 FRDEAV. CDR3 DNA, as far as it was read: TGTGCCAGCAGTTTCCCTGGGGGGGCGCGGGAACAGTAC. Translation: CASSFPGGAREQY. In full, the CDR3 is CASSFPGGAREQYF.

Turning to this clone: Gene names follow the mouse nomenclature. The read halts 1 residue ahead of the CDR3 end, with the missing end drawn from the germline J gene. The chain joins TRBV20 to TRBJ2-4; D is ambiguous. This CDR3 has 12 residues. The V gene's germline CDR1 is GFQATS and CDR2 STVNSAI. The V gene lost 5 bases and the J gene lost 0 bases, with 6 bases spanning the gap. This CDR3 is CGALRSQNTLYF. CDR3 DNA (partial): TGTGGTGCTCTGAGAAGTCAAAACACCTTGTAC.

Worth noting for this clone: Gene names are the mouse ones. Sequencing ends 1 residue short of the CDR3 end; the germline J gene provides the rest. Distinct nucleotide sequences in the sample also encode this CDR3. The V gene is TRBV26, the J gene TRBJ2-1, with D unresolved. CDR3 length: 11 amino acids. V was shortened by 1 base and J by 5 bases, with 0 bases between the two germline ends. Germline V gene lookup returns CDR1 KGHPV and CDR2 FQNQEV (reference sequence). This CDR3 is CASSLYAEQFF. The part of the CDR3 DNA that was read is TGTGCCAGCAGTCTGTATGCTGAGCAGTTC.

As for this clone: The germline and genes are mouse ones. The read falls 1 residue short of the CDR3 end, and the missing part is taken from the germline J gene. The chain has TRBV26 and TRBJ2-1; D assignment may be TRBD1 or TRBD2 (5 bases each). The CDR3 covers 12 residues. V gave up 2 bases and J gave up 7 bases, with 6 bases separating them. Per germline, CDR1 KGHPV and CDR2 FQNQEV (reference sequence). The sequenced CDR3 bases are TGTGCCAGCAGTCTGGGGGACGCTGAGCAGTTC. Translated, it gives CASSLGDAEQF. The full CDR3 protein is CASSLGDAEQFF.

As concerns this clone: Genes and germline come from the mouse. The read terminates 1 residue ahead of where the CDR3 ends, so the germline J gene completes it. The chain links TRBV3 to TRBJ2-4; 12 positions match TRBD2. Germline CDR1 SNHLY, CDR2 FYNGKV (reference sequence). The CDR3 extends over 14 amino acids. The ends lost 6 bases at V and 9 bases at J; junction bases unmatched: 7. The CDR3: CASSTTGGAGTLYF. CDR3 DNA, as far as it was read: TGTGCCAGCAGTACGACTGGGGGGGCAGGGACCTTGTAC.